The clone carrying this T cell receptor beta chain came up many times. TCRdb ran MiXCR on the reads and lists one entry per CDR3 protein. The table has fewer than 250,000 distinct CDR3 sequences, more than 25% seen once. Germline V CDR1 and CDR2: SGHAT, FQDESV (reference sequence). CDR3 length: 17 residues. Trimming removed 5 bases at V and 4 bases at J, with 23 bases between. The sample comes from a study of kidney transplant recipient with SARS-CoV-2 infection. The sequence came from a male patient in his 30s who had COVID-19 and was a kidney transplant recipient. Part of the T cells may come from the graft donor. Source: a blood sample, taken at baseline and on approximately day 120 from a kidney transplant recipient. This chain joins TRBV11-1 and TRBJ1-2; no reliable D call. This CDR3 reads CASSRATKAGKTYGYTF. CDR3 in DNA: TGTGCCAGCAGCAGGGCTACTAAGGCTGGAAAGACCTATGGCTACACCTTC. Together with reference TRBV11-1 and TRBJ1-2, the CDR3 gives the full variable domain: EAEVAQSPRYKITEKSQAVAFWCDPISGHATLYWYRQILGQGPELLVQFQDESVVDDSQLPKDRFSAERLKGVDSTLKIQPAELGDSAMYLCASSRATKAGKTYGYTFGSGTRLTVV.